The TCR delta chain described here comes from a study of γδ T cells in repeated Plasmodium falciparum infection. Study-level results: Malian donors came from one small rural village, predominantly one ethnic group.

CDR1 and CDR2 (germline): GEAIGNYY, EKD. CDR3 length: 18 amino acids. Flow sorting of PBMC yielded separate Vgamma9/Vdelta2+ and Vdelta2-negative gammadelta T cell populations for bulk repertoire analysis. A word on this clone: Antigen specificity is unknown. The protein held in TCRdb is that of a much larger clone and does not match this DNA's translation at residue 17, likely because of a read error; the protein shown is translated from the DNA.

TCRdb reanalyzed the multiplex PCR reads using CATT. This sample carries about 57,000 delta-chain clones, around 1.5% of them seen once, and the ten largest clones take around 16%. The V gene call reads TRDV2; no J gene was called; the table's D call TRDD3 went unverified against the DNA. The source of this sequence is a pool of human donors (malaria-infected and uninfected, not separated). The sequencing input was gamma-delta T cells from blood. CDR3 sequence (DNA): TGTGCCTGTGACAGTGCTGGGGGATACTCCCTCCACACCGATAAACTCACCTTT. This encodes CACDSAGGYSLHTDKLTF.